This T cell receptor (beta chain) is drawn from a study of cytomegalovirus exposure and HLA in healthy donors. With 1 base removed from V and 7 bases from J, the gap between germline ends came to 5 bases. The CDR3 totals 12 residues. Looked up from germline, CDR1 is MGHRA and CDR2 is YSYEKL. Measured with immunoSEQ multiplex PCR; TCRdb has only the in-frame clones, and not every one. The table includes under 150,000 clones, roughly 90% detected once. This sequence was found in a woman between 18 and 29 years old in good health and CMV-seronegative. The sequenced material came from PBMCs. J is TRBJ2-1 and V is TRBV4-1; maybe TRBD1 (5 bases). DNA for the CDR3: TGCGCCAGCAGCCAAGCAGGGAATGAGCAGTTCTTC. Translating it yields CASSQAGNEQFF.